This TCR beta chain was documented in a study of blood T cell repertoires in COVID-19. In the study overall: Acute-phase and convalescent COVID-19 samples originated in the United States, Italy and Spain.

Germline V CDR1 and CDR2: KGHSH, LQKENI. The CDR3 sequence is 13 residues long. V lost 6 bases, J lost 2 bases, and 10 bases lay in between. Here immunoSEQ multiplex PCR was the method, and the copy in TCRdb shows in-frame clones only, minus some. This sample has around 260,000 clones, with about 90% found just once. The chain links TRBV18 to TRBJ2-5, with a weak D call TRBD1 (6 bases). The sequence came from a woman aged 40 to 50 who had recovered from COVID-19. The sequenced material came from peripheral blood. CDR3 amino acids: CASSWTVQETQYF. In nucleotides, the CDR3 is TGTGCCAGCTCTTGGACAGTACAAGAGACCCAGTACTTC. The full variable domain, with the rest looked up from reference TRBV18 and TRBJ2-5, is NAGVMQNPRHLVRRRGQEARLRCSPMKGHSHVYWYRQLPEEGLKFMVYLQKENIIDESGMPKERFSAEFPKEGPSILRIQQVVRGDSAAYFCASSWTVQETQYFGPGTRLLVL.